The entry below describes one TCR beta chain. V shed 4 bases and J shed 4 bases, with 13 bases lying between them. CDR1 is MNHEY, CDR2 SMNVEV, per germline (reference sequence). CDR3 length: 14 amino acids. The entry originates in a study of blood T cells in healthy people across ages. The use of a sample-barcoded 5' primer and a J-beta primer mix characterized a second PCR of roughly 6 to 11 cycles. Every cDNA was tagged by a template-switch adaptor with 12 random nucleotides. One entry per CDR3 protein results from TCRdb running MiXCR on the 5' RACE reads. The sample shows roughly 1,500,000 distinct CDR3 sequences, 42% of them seen only once.

Sequencing used blood. The clonotype was recovered from a woman aged 18-29 years in good health. The chain carries TRBV27 and TRBJ1-2; D not certain. In DNA, the CDR3 is TGTGCCAGCAGTTCCGCGAGGGAGGGCTATGGCTACACCTTC. The encoded protein is CASSSAREGYGYTF.